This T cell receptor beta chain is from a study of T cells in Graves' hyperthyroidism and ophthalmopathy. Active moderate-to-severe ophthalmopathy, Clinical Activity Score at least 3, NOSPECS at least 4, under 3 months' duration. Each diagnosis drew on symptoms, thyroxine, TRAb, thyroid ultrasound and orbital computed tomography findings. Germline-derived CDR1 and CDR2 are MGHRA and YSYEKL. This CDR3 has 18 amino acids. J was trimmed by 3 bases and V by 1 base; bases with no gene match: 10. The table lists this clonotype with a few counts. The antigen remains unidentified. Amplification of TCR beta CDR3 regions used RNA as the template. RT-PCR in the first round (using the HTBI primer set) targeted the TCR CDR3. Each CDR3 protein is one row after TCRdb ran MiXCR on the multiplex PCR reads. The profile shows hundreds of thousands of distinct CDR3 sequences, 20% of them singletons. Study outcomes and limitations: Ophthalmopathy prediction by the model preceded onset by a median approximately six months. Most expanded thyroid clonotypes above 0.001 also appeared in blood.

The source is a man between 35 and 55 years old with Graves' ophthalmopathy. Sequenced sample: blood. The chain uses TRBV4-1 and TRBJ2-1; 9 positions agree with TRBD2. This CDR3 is CASSQARAGGPNYNEQFF. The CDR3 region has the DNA TGCGCCAGCAGCCAAGCTAGGGCGGGGGGGCCAAACTACAATGAGCAGTTCTTC.